The following is a T cell receptor beta chain sequence with its context. The sample originates from a study of blood T cell repertoires in COVID-19. The CDR3 sequence is 16 residues long. Germline CDR1 SGHDN, CDR2 FVKESK. The V end was cut by 1 base, the J end by 0 bases, with 10 bases between. Assay: immunoSEQ multiplex PCR; the TCRdb copy retains only in-frame clones and omits some. The sample includes tens of thousands of clones, approximately 81% of them seen just once. The receptor was derived from a woman aged 40-49 years with acute COVID-19. The chain recombines TRBV14 with TRBJ1-3, with no clear D. What was sequenced was PBMCs or T cells enriched from blood (not recorded which). For the CDR3, the DNA is TGTGCCAGCAGCCAAGGGCGACACGGCTCTGGAAACACCATATATTTT. Protein sequence: CASSQGRHGSGNTIYF.